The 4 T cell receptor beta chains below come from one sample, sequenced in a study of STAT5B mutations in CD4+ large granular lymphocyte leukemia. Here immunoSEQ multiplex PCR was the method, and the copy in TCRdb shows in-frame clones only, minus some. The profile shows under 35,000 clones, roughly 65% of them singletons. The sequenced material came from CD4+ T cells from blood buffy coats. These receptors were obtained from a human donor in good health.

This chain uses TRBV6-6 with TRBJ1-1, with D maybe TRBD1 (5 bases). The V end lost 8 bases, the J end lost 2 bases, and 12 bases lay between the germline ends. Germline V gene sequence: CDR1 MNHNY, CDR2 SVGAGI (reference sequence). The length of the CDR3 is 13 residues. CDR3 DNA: TGTGCCAGCGAAGACAGACTTAACACTGAAGCTTTCTTT. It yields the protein CASEDRLNTEAFF.

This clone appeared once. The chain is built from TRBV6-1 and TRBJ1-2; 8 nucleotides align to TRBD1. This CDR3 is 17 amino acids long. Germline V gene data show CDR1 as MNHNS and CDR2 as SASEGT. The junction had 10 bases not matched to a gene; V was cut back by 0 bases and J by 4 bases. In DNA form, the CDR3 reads TGTGCCAGCAGTGAAGCTGCAGGGGGCACTGTCCTCTATGGCTACACCTTC. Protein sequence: CASSEAAGGTVLYGYTF.

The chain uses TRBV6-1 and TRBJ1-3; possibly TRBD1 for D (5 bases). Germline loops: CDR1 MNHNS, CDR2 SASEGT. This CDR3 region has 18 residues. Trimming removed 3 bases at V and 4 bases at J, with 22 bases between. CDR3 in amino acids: CASSETFPGSGKGNTIYF. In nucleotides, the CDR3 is TGTGCCAGCAGTGAGACTTTCCCAGGGTCAGGGAAAGGAAACACCATATATTTT.

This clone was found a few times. The CDR3, as DNA: TGTGCCAGCCAAGGGTCTGGGGCCAACGTCCTGACTTTC. Its translation is CASQGSGANVLTF. The rearrangement joins TRBV7-3 to TRBJ2-6; D gene ambiguous. Germline-derived CDR1 and CDR2 are SGHTA and FQGTGA. The CDR3 loop spans 13 amino acids. V was cut by 8 bases and J by 1 base, with 6 bases left in between.